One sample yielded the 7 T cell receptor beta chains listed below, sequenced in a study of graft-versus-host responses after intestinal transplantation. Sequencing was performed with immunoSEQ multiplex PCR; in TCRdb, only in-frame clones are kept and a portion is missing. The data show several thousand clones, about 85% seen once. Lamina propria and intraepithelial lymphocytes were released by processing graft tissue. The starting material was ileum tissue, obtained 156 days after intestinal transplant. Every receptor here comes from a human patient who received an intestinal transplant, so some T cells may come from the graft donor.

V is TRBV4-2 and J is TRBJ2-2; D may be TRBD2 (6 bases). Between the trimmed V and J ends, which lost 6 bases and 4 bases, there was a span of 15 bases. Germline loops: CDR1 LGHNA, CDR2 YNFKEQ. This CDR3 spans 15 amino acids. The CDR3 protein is CASSFGTPTTGELFF. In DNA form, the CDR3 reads TGTGCCAGCAGTTTCGGGACTCCGACCACCGGGGAGCTGTTTTTT.

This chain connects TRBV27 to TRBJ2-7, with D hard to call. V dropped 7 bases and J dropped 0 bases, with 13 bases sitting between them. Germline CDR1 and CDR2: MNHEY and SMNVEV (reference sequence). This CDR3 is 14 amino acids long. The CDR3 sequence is CASMEGVDSYEQYF. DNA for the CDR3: TGTGCCAGCATGGAAGGAGTCGACTCCTACGAGCAGTACTTC.

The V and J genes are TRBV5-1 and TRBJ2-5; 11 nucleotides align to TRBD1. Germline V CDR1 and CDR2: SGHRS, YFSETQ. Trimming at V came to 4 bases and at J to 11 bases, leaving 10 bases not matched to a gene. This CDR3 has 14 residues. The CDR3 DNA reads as TGCGCCAGCAGCATGGACAGGGGGCTTAGAGAGCAGTACTTC. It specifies CASSMDRGLREQYF.

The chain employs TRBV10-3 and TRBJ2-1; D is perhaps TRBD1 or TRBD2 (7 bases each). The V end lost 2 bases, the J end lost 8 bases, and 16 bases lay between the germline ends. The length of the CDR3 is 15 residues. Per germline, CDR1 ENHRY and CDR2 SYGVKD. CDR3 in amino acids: CAISERQGGVDEQFF. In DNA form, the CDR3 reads TGTGCCATCAGTGAGCGGCAGGGGGGGGTGGATGAGCAGTTCTTC.

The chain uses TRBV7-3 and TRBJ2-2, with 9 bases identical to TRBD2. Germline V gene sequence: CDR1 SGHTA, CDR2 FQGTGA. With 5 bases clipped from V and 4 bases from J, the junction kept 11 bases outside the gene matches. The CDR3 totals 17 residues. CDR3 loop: CASSLQGGSGGTGELFF. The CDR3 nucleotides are TGTGCCAGCAGCCTCCAGGGGGGTAGCGGGGGCACCGGGGAGCTGTTTTTT.

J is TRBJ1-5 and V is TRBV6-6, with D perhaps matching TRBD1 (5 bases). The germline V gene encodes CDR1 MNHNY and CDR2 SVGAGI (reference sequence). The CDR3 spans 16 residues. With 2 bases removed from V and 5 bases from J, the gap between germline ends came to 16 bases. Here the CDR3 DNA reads TGTGCCAGCAGTTACGGAGGGGCCCCAGGTTATCAGCCCCAGCATTTT. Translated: CASSYGGAPGYQPQHF.

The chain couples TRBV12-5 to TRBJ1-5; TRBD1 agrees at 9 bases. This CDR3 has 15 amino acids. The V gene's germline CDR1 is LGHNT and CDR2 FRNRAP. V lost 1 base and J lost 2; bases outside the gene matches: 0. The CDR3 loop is CASGLGTGGNQPQHF. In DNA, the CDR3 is TGTGCTAGTGGTTTGGGGACAGGGGGCAATCAGCCCCAGCATTTT.